What follows are 29 T cell receptor beta chains derived from one specimen sequenced in a study of blood T cell repertoires in COVID-19. This table comes from immunoSEQ multiplex PCR, and its TCRdb copy is limited to in-frame clones, with some not included. The sample yields approximately 130,000 clones, approximately 80% seen once. Sequencing was performed on peripheral blood. These receptors originate from a human donor in a cohort sampled during active COVID-19.

V usage is TRBV29-1 and J usage is TRBJ2-1; 8 bases are shared with TRBD1. This CDR3 comprises 12 residues. Looked up from germline, CDR1 is SQVTM and CDR2 is ANQGSEA. After removal of 8 bases from V and 6 bases from J, the junction contained 6 bases not matched to a gene. The CDR3 here is CSRLGQGNEQFF. In nucleotides, the CDR3 is TGCAGCCGATTAGGACAGGGCAATGAGCAGTTCTTC.

The chain links TRBV13 to TRBJ1-1, with D maybe TRBD1 (5 bases). This CDR3 spans 14 amino acids. The V gene's germline CDR1 is PRHDT and CDR2 FYEKMQ (reference sequence). Trimming stripped 5 bases from V and 2 bases from J, with 12 bases between. The CDR3 DNA reads TGTGCCAGCAGCCCGAGGAGGGGCAACACTGAAGCTTTCTTT. It is translated as CASSPRRGNTEAFF.

The chain combines TRBV2 with TRBJ1-2; 9 nucleotides line up with TRBD1. V trimming: 6 bases; J trimming: 6 bases; junction bases outside the gene matches: 20. The CDR3 spans 18 residues. Germline V lookup: CDR1 SNHLY, CDR2 FYNNEI. In DNA form, the CDR3 reads TGTGCCAGCAGGAGACAGGGGGTTTGGACCACCTGGATGGATGGCTACACCTTC. It translates to CASRRQGVWTTWMDGYTF. The complete variable domain, with remaining parts taken from reference TRBV2 and TRBJ1-2, reads EPEVTQTPSHQVTQMGQEVILRCVPISNHLYFYWYRQILGQKVEFLVSFYNNEISEKSEIFDDQFSVERPDGSNFTLKIRSTKLEDSAMYFCASRRQGVWTTWMDGYTFGSGTRLTVV.

CDR3 coding DNA: TGTGCCAGCAGCCGGGACAGAGACTACGAGCAGTACTTC. It is translated as CASSRDRDYEQYF. V is TRBV6-5 and J is TRBJ2-7; 7 bases are a match to TRBD1. Germline V lookup: CDR1 MNHEY, CDR2 SVGAGI. V shed 6 bases, J shed 3 bases, and the junction held 5 bases outside the gene matches. The CDR3 is 13 amino acids.

CDR3 DNA sequence: TGTGCCACCAGTGATTTATACAGAGGGGGCCTAGAGACCCAGTACTTC. Translating gives CATSDLYRGGLETQYF. This rearrangement joins TRBV24-1 to TRBJ2-5, with 7 nucleotides matching TRBD1. V shed 1 base, J shed 4 bases, and the junction held 8 bases outside the gene matches. CDR1 and CDR2 from the germline V gene are KGHDR and SFDVKD. The CDR3 contains 16 residues.

This rearrangement joins TRBV19 to TRBJ1-5; D is unclear. The CDR3 extends over 14 amino acids. V lost 0 bases, J lost 6 bases, and 9 bases lay in between. Per the germline V gene, CDR1 is LNHDA and CDR2 is SQIVND (reference sequence). The DNA for the CDR3 is TGTGCCAGTAGTATAGATAACCGGGGTCAGCCCCAGCATTTT. Its protein product is CASSIDNRGQPQHF.

The chain carries TRBV30 and TRBJ2-7; TRBD1 matches 8 bases. Germline V gene sequence: CDR1 GTSNPN, CDR2 SVGIG (reference sequence). V lost 0 bases, J lost 3 bases, and 4 bases stayed unmatched. This CDR3 comprises 14 residues. The CDR3 region is CAWSVPGQDYEQYF. CDR3 bases: TGTGCCTGGAGTGTACCGGGACAGGACTACGAGCAGTACTTC.

A few counts support this clone. V gene TRBV4-2 combines with J gene TRBJ2-1; no clear D. Germline V gene sequence: CDR1 LGHNA, CDR2 YNFKEQ. With 3 bases removed from V and 7 bases from J, the gap between germline ends came to 10 bases. The CDR3 covers 13 residues. CDR3: CASSHAVENEQFF. CDR3 in DNA: TGTGCCAGCAGCCATGCGGTTGAGAATGAGCAGTTCTTC.

The gene calls are TRBV18 and TRBJ1-1; 7 bases map to TRBD1. Trimming at V came to 0 bases and at J to 3 bases, leaving 7 bases not matched to a gene. This CDR3 region has 16 residues. Germline V gene lookup returns CDR1 KGHSH and CDR2 LQKENI. Written as DNA, the CDR3 is TGTGCCAGCTCACCACCTCCGACAGGGTCGGACACTGAAGCTTTCTTT. Translated, it gives CASSPPPTGSDTEAFF.

The chain is built from TRBV19 and TRBJ1-1, with TRBD1 as a possible D gene (5 bases). CDR1 LNHDA and CDR2 SQIVND come from the germline V gene (reference sequence). V lost 10 bases and J 3 bases, leaving 12 bases between the germline ends. The CDR3 runs to 12 residues. The CDR3 spells CATRVTDTEAFF. The CDR3 DNA follows: TGTGCCACCAGGGTGACGGACACTGAAGCTTTCTTT.

This clone showed up just a few times. This sequence joins TRBV6-6 and TRBJ2-7; D perhaps matches TRBD1 (5 bases). The germline V gene has CDR1 MNHNY and CDR2 SVGAGI (reference sequence). Trimming removed 5 bases from V and 0 bases from J, with 14 bases in between. The CDR3 consists of 15 residues. The CDR3 nucleotides are TGTGCCAGCAGTCCTCAGGGATTCAACTCCTACGAGCAGTACTTC. It yields the protein CASSPQGFNSYEQYF.

This rearrangement joins TRBV7-2 to TRBJ2-7; a possible D gene is TRBD1 (6 bases). Germline loops: CDR1 SGHTA, CDR2 FQGNSA. CDR3 length: 15 residues. V lost 5 bases and J lost 3, with 17 bases in between. The CDR3 region has the DNA TGTGCCAGCAGCCCCCGGGACAATCTTAGCTACGAGCAGTACTTC. Its translation is CASSPRDNLSYEQYF.

This sequence joins TRBV11-2 and TRBJ2-5; D gene unclear. Trimming cost V 5 bases and J 4 bases, with 8 bases left between them. This CDR3 comprises 12 residues. CDR1 and CDR2 (germline): SGHAT, FQNNGV. CDR3 protein: CASSDGLETQYF. CDR3 DNA: TGTGCCAGCAGCGACGGGTTAGAGACCCAGTACTTC.

This clone was observed a single time. The rearrangement joins TRBV30 to TRBJ1-6, with D hard to call. Trimming removed 3 bases from V and 7 bases from J, with 10 bases in between. CDR3 length: 13 amino acids. Germline CDR1 GTSNPN, CDR2 SVGIG (reference sequence). DNA of the CDR3: TGTGCCTGGAGGGTGTCGGGGAATTCACCCCTCCACTTT. This gives the protein CAWRVSGNSPLHF.

V usage is TRBV29-1 and J usage is TRBJ2-3; 15 bases map to TRBD2. Per the germline V gene, CDR1 is SQVTM and CDR2 is ANQGSEA. This CDR3 contains 15 residues. After removal of 7 bases from V and 5 bases from J, the junction contained 7 bases not matched to a gene. In DNA, the CDR3 is TGCAGCGCTTCCGGGACTAGCGGGGGGTTAGATACGCAGTATTTT. It encodes CSASGTSGGLDTQYF.

V and J are TRBV2 and TRBJ2-7, with D tentatively TRBD1 (8 bases). From germline, CDR1 is SNHLY and CDR2 FYNNEI. This CDR3 is built from 15 residues. The V gene lost 0 bases and the J gene lost 3 bases, with 12 bases spanning the gap. The CDR3 spells CASSEAGGTGYEQYF. In DNA, the CDR3 is TGTGCCAGCAGTGAAGCGGGGGGGACAGGCTACGAGCAGTACTTC.

J is TRBJ1-1 and V is TRBV4-1; D not certain. The CDR3 is 14 residues long. Deletions cut 3 bases from V and 3 bases from J, with 11 bases between. Per germline, CDR1 MGHRA and CDR2 YSYEKL. CDR3 region: CASSQDDWYTEAFF. DNA of the CDR3: TGCGCCAGCAGCCAGGATGACTGGTACACTGAAGCTTTCTTT.

The J gene is TRBJ2-7, the V gene TRBV7-8; the D is unclear. The V gene lost 0 bases and the J gene lost 5 bases, with 14 bases spanning the gap. Germline loops: CDR1 SGHVS, CDR2 FQNEAQ. The CDR3 is 15 residues long. The CDR3, as DNA: TGTGCCAGCAGCTTAGCGCGGCTACAAGCCCACGAGCAGTACTTC. Translating it yields CASSLARLQAHEQYF.

A few counts support this clone. The V and J genes are TRBV19 and TRBJ1-5; 7 bases align to TRBD1. V lost 7 bases to trimming and J lost 0 bases; unmatched junction nucleotides: 6. The CDR3 consists of 15 residues. The germline gives CDR1 LNHDA, CDR2 SQIVND (reference sequence). The CDR3 DNA reads as TGTGCCAGTACCCCGTGGGACAGTAGCAATCAGCCCCAGCATTTT. This codes for CASTPWDSSNQPQHF. Together with reference TRBV19 and TRBJ1-5, the CDR3 gives the full variable domain: DGGITQSPKYLFRKEGQNVTLSCEQNLNHDAMYWYRQDPGQGLRLIYYSQIVNDFQKGDIAEGYSVSREKKESFPLTVTSAQKNPTAFYLCASTPWDSSNQPQHFGDGTRLSIL.

The CDR3 reads CASSVAGLDYEQYF. CDR3 nucleotides: TGCGCCAGCAGCGTAGCGGGTTTGGACTACGAGCAGTACTTC. The V and J genes are TRBV5-1 and TRBJ2-7; 7 nucleotides match TRBD2. The CDR3 totals 14 residues. Germline CDR1 and CDR2: SGHRS and YFSETQ. The V and J ends lost 4 bases and 3 bases, in that order; junction bases with no gene match: 7.

The genes are TRBV6-2 or TRBV6-3 and TRBJ2-1, with 15 bases aligning to TRBD2. This CDR3 comprises 19 residues. The germline V gene encodes CDR1 MNHEY and CDR2 SVGEGT. The trim removed 2 bases at V and 2 bases at J, leaving 7 bases unmatched. DNA for the CDR3: TGTGCCAGCAGTTACGATAGGGGACTAGCGGGAGGCACCTACAATGAGCAGTTCTTC. This sequence encodes CASSYDRGLAGGTYNEQFF.

The chain has TRBV18 and TRBJ1-6; 8 bases are a match to TRBD1. V shed 3 bases, J shed 7 bases, and the junction held 5 bases outside the gene matches. The CDR3 spans 15 residues. Germline V gene sequence: CDR1 KGHSH, CDR2 LQKENI. The CDR3 region has the DNA TGTGCCAGCTCACCCCGGACAGGGATAAATTCACCCCTCCACTTT. Translated: CASSPRTGINSPLHF.

This rearrangement joins TRBV19 to TRBJ1-2; 7 bases fit TRBD1. The V segment lost 5 bases and the J segment 8 bases; nucleotides outside the gene matches: 5. This CDR3 is built from 12 residues. CDR1 and CDR2 (germline): LNHDA, SQIVND (reference sequence). CDR3 loop: CASSRQGRGYTF. The CDR3 DNA follows: TGTGCCAGTAGTCGACAGGGACGAGGCTACACCTTC.

J is TRBJ2-5 and V is TRBV20-1; TRBD1 matches 7 bases. Germline V gives CDR1 DFQATT, CDR2 SNEGSKA (reference sequence). The CDR3 length is 17 residues. After removal of 3 bases from V and 5 bases from J, the junction contained 18 bases not matched to a gene. The chain's CDR3 is CSASSVTVTGRLETQYF. For the CDR3, the DNA is TGCAGTGCTAGTTCTGTGACCGTGACAGGGCGGTTGGAGACCCAGTACTTC.

The chain carries TRBV27 and TRBJ1-6, with D tentatively TRBD1 (5 bases). This CDR3 is 15 amino acids long. Germline values: CDR1 MNHEY, CDR2 SMNVEV (reference sequence). V was trimmed by 7 bases and J by 5 bases, leaving 15 bases between them. CDR3 bases: TGTGCCAGCACCCTTCTGGGACTGAATAATTCACCCCTCCACTTT. It encodes CASTLLGLNNSPLHF.

Here the CDR3 reads CASSLMLTVSYEQYF. The DNA of the CDR3 is TGTGCCAGCAGCCTTATGCTCACAGTCTCCTACGAGCAGTACTTC. The chain employs TRBV5-6 and TRBJ2-7; D not resolved. This CDR3 is built from 15 residues. Trimming left V 4 bases short and J 0 bases short, with 14 bases between. CDR1 and CDR2 (germline): SGHDT, YYEEEE.

V gene TRBV5-4 combines with J gene TRBJ2-7; 7 bases match TRBD2. The CDR3 has 15 amino acids. CDR1 SGHNT and CDR2 YYREEE come from the germline V gene (reference sequence). J gave up 7 bases and V 4 bases, and 14 bases lay outside the gene matches. CDR3 sequence reads: CASSPRSGALGEQYF. Written as DNA, the CDR3 is TGTGCCAGCAGCCCCCGGAGCGGGGCTCTAGGGGAGCAGTACTTC.

The chain couples TRBV7-3 to TRBJ2-5; TRBD2 aligns across 10 bases. The CDR3 sequence is 15 residues long. V gave up 4 bases and J gave up 2 bases; unmatched junction bases: 4. The germline V gene has CDR1 SGHTA and CDR2 FQGTGA. The CDR3: CASSSVAGGQETQYF. The CDR3 DNA is TGTGCCAGCAGCTCGGTAGCGGGGGGACAAGAGACCCAGTACTTC.

The chain combines TRBV5-4 with TRBJ2-7, with TRBD1 matching over 7 bases. There are 14 residues in the CDR3. J gave up 4 bases and V 0 bases, and 4 bases lay outside the gene matches. Germline V gene lookup returns CDR1 SGHNT and CDR2 YYREEE (reference sequence). CDR3 in amino acids: CASSLGQGGYEQYF. In DNA, the CDR3 is TGTGCCAGCAGCTTGGGACAGGGTGGGTACGAGCAGTACTTC.